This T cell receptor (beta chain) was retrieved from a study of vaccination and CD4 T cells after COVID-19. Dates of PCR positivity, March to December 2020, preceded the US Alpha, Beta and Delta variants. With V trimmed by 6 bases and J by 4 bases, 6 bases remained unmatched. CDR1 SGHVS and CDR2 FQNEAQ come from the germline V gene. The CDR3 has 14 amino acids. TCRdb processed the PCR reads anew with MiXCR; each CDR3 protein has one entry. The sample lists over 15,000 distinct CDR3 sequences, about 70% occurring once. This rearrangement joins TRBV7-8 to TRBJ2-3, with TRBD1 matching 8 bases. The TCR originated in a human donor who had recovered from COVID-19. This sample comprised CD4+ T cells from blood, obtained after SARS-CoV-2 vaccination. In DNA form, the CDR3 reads TGTGCCAGCAGGCAGAGACAGGGGCCAGATACGCAGTATTTT. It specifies CASRQRQGPDTQYF. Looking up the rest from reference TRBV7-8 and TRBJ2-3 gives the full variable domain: GAGVSQSPRYKVAKRGQDVALRCDPISGHVSLFWYQQALGQGPEFLTYFQNEAQLDKSGLPSDRFFAERPEGSVSTLKIQRTQQEDSAVYLCASRQRQGPDTQYFGPGTRLTVL.